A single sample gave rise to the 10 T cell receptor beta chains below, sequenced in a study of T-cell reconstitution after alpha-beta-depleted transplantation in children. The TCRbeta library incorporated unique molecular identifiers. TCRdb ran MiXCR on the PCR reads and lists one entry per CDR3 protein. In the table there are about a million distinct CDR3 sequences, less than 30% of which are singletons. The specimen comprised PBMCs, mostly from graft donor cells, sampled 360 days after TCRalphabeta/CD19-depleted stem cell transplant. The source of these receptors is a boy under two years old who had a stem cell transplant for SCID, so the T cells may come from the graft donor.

CDR3 sequence reads: CASSRTGAPNEQFF. CDR3 sequence (DNA): TGTGCCAGCAGCCGCACGGGAGCCCCCAATGAGCAGTTCTTC. V gene TRBV4-2 combines with J gene TRBJ2-1; D may be TRBD2 (6 bases). V shed 4 bases and J shed 6 bases, with 13 bases lying between them. The CDR3 runs 14 residues. The germline gives CDR1 LGHNA, CDR2 YNFKEQ.

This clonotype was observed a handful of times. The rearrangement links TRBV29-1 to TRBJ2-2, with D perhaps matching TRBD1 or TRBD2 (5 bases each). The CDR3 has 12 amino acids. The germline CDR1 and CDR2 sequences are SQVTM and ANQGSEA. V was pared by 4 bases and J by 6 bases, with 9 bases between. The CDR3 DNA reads TGCAGCGTTGGGGTGGGGGCCGGGGAGCTGTTTTTT. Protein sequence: CSVGVGAGELFF.

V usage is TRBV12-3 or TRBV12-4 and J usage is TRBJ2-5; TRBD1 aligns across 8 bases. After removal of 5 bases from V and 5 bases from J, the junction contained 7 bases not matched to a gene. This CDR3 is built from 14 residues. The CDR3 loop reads CASSQTGDKETQYF. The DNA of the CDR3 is TGTGCCAGCAGTCAGACAGGGGACAAGGAGACCCAGTACTTC.

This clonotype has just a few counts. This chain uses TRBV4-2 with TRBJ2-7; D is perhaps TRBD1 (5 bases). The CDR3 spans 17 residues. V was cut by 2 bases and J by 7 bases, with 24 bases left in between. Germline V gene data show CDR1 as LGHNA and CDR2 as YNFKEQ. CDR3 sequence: CASSQLWSLGATLEQYF. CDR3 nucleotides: TGTGCCAGCAGCCAACTGTGGAGCCTAGGGGCTACGTTAGAGCAGTACTTC.

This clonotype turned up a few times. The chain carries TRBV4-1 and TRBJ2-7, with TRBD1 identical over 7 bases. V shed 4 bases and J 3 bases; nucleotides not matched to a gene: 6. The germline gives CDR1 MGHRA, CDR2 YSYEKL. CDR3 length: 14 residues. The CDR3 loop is CASSPTGTDYEQYF. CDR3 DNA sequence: TGCGCCAGCAGCCCCACCGGGACAGACTACGAGCAGTACTTC.

CDR3 sequence (DNA): TGCGCCAGCAGCCAAGATCTCAGGGGGCCAGGATACAATGAGCAGTTCTTC. It encodes CASSQDLRGPGYNEQFF. The J gene is TRBJ2-1, the V gene TRBV4-1; 8 positions agree with TRBD1. Germline CDR1 and CDR2: MGHRA and YSYEKL. With 0 bases clipped from V and 4 bases from J, the junction kept 8 bases outside the gene matches. The CDR3 length is 17 residues.

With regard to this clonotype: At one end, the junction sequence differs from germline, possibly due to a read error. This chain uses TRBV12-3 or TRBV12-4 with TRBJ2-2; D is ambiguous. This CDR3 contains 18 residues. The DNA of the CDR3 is TGTGCCATCAGTTTAGACCAGTACTTGGGCCTAAACACCGGGGAGCTGTTTTTT. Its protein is CAISLDQYLGLNTGELFF.

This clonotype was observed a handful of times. CDR3 amino acids: CASSFTSSPYNEQFF. The CDR3 region has the DNA TGTGCCAGCAGCTTTACTAGCTCCCCTTACAATGAGCAGTTCTTC. J is TRBJ2-1 and V is TRBV7-2; D is possibly TRBD2 (6 bases). The CDR3 runs 15 residues. Trimming took 3 bases from V and 4 from J, leaving 13 bases between them. Germline V gene lookup returns CDR1 SGHTA and CDR2 FQGNSA.

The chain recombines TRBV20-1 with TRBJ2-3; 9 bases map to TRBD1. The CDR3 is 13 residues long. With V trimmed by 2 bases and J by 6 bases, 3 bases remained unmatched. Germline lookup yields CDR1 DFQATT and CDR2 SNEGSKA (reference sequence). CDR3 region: CSARLTGGDTQYF. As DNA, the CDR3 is TGCAGTGCTAGACTTACAGGGGGCGATACGCAGTATTTT.

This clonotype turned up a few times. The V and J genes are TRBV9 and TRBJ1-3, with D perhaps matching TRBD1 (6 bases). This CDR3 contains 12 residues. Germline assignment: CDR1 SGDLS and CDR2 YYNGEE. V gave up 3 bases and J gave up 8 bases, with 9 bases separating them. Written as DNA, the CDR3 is TGTGCCAGCAGCGCACAGGGAGACACCATATATTTT. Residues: CASSAQGDTIYF.